Listed below are T cell receptor beta chains from one sample, sequenced in a study of T-cell reconstitution after alpha-beta-depleted transplantation in children. TCRdb re-called the PCR reads with MiXCR, one entry per CDR3 protein. The sample includes about 610,000 distinct CDR3 sequences, about 10% of them seen just once. Sequenced material: PBMCs from the stem cell graft donor, taken from the stem cell graft. The receptor source for this set is a human donor who donated a stem cell graft to a child with acute myeloid leukemia. Each CDR3 is given without its conserved first and last residue. The order of the fields is J gene, V gene, CDR3 protein.

j_gene: TRBJ2-2
v_gene: TRBV6-2/TRBV6-3
CDR3aa: ASSYLAGTNTGELF

j_gene: TRBJ1-5
v_gene: TRBV28
CDR3aa: ASRSVIQPQH

j_gene: TRBJ1-4
v_gene: TRBV9
CDR3aa: ASSVGPSTTNEKLF

j_gene: TRBJ2-2
v_gene: TRBV5-1
CDR3aa: ASSPGRLNTGELF

j_gene: TRBJ2-1
v_gene: TRBV7-8
CDR3aa: ASIPSSGYNEQF

j_gene: TRBJ2-2
v_gene: TRBV7-9
CDR3aa: ASSLISRLAMNTGELF

j_gene: TRBJ1-2
v_gene: TRBV6-6
CDR3aa: ASSSKGDNYGYT

j_gene: TRBJ1-2
v_gene: TRBV12-5
CDR3aa: ASGLDDPGTGGYT

j_gene: TRBJ2-1
v_gene: TRBV7-6
CDR3aa: ASSPDRVIYNEQF

j_gene: TRBJ2-3
v_gene: TRBV5-1
CDR3aa: ASSLPLEREYADTQY